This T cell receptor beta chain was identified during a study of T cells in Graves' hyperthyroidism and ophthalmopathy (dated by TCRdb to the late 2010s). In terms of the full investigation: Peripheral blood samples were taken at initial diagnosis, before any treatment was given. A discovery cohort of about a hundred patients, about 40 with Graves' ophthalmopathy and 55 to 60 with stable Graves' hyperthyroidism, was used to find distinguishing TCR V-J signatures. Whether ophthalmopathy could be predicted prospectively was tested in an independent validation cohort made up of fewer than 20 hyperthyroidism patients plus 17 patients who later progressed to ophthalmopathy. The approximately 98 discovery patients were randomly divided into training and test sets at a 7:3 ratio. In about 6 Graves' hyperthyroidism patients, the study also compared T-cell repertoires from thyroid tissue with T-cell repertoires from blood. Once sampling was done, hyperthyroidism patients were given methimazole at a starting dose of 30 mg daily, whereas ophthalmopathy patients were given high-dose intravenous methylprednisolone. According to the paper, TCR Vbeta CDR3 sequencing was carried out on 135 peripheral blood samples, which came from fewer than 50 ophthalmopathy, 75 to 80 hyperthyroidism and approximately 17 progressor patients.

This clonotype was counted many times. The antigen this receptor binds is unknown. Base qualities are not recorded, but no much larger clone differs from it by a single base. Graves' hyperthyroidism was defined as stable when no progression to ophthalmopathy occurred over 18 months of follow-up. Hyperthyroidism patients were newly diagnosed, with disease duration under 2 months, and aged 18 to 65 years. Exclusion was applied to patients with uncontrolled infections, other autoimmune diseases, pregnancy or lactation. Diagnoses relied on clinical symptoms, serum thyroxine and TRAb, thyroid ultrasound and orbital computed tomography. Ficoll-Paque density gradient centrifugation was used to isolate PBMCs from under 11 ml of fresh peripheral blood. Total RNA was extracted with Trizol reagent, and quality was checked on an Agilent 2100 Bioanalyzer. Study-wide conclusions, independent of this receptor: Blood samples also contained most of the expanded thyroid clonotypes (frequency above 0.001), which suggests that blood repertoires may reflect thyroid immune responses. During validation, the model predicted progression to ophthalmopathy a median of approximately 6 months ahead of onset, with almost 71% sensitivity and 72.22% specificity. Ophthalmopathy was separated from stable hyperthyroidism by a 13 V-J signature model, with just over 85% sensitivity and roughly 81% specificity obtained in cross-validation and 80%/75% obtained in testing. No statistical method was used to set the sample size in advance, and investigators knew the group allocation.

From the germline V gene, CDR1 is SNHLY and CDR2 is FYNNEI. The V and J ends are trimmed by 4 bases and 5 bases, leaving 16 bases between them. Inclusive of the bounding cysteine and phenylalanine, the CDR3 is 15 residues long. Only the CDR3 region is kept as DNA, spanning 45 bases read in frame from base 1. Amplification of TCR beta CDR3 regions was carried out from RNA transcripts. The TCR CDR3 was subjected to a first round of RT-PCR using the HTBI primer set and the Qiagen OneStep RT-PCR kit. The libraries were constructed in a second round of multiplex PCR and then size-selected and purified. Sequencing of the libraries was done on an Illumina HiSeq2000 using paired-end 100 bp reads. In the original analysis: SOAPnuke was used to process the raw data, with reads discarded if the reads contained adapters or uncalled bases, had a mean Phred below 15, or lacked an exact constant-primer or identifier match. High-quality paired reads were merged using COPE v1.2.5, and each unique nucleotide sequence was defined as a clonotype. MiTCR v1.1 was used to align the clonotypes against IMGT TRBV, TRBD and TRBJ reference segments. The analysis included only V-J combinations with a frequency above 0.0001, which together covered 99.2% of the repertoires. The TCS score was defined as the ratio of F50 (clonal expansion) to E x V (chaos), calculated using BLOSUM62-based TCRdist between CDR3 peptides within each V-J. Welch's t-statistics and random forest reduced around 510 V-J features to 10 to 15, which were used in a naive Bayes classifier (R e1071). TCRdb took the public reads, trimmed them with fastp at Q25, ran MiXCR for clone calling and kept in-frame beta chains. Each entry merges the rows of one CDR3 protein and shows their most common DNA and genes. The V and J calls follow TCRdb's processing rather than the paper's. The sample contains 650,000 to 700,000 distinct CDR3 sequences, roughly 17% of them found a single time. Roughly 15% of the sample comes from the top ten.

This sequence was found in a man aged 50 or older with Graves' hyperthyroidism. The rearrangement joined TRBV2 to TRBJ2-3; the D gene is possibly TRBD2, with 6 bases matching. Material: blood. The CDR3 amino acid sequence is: CASSVEEGRKDTQYF. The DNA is TGTGCCAGCAGTGTTGAGGAGGGGAGAAAAGATACGCAGTATTTT.